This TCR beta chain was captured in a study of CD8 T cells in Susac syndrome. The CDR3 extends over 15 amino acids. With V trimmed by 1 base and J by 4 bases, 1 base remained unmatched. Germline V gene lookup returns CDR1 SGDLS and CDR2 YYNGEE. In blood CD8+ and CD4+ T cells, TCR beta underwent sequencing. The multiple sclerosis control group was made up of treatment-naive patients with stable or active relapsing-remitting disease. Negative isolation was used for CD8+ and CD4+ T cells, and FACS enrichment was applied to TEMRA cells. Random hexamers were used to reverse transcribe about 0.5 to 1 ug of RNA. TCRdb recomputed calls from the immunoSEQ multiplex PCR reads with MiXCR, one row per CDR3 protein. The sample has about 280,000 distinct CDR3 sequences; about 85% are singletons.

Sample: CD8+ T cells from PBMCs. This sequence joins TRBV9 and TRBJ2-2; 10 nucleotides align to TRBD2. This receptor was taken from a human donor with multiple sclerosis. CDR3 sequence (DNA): TGTGCCAGCAGCGTAACTAGCGGGACCACCGGGGAGCTGTTTTTT. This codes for CASSVTSGTTGELFF.